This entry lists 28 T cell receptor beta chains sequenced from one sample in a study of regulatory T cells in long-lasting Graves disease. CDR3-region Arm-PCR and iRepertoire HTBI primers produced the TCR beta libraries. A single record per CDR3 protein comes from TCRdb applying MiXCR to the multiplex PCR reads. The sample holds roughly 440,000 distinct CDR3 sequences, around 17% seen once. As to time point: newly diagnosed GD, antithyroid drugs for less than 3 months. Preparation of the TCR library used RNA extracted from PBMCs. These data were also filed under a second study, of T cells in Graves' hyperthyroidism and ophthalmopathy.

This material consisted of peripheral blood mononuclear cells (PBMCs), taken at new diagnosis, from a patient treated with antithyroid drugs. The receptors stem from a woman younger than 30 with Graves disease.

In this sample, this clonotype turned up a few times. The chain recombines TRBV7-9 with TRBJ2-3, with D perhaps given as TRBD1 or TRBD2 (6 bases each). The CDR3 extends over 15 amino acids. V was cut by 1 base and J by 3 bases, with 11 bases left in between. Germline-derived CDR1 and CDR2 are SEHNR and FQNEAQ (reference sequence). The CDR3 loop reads CASSLVTGATDTQYF. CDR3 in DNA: TGTGCCAGCAGCTTAGTGACGGGGGCTACAGATACGCAGTATTTT.

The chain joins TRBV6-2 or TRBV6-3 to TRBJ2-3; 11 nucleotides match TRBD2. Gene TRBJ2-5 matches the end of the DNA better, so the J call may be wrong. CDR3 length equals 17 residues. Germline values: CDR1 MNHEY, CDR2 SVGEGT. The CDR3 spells CASSSVPRLAGILAQYF. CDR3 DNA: TGTGCCAGCAGTTCAGTCCCGCGACTAGCGGGAATATTGGCCCAGTACTTC.

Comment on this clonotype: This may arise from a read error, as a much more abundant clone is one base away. CDR3 region: CASSRNSGRAVETEYF. CDR3 DNA sequence: TGTGCCAGCAGCCGAAATAGCGGGAGGGCCGTAGAGACCGAGTACTTC. The chain recombines TRBV7-2 with TRBJ2-1; 11 bases are a match to TRBD2. There are 16 residues in the CDR3. The germline V gene has CDR1 SGHTA and CDR2 FQGNSA. The variable domain in full, completed from reference TRBV7-2 and TRBJ2-1, reads GAGVSQSPSNKVTEKGKDVELRCDPISGHTALYWYRQSLGQGLEFLIYFQGNSAPDKSGLPSDRFSAERTGGSVSTLTIQRTQQEDSAVYLCASSRNSGRAVETEYFGPGTRLTVL.

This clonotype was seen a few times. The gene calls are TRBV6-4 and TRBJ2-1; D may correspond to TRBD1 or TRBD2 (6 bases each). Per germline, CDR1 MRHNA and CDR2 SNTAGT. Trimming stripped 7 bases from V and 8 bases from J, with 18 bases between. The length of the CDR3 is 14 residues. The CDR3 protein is CASKGGSSADEQFF. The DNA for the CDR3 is TGTGCCAGCAAGGGGGGCTCTAGTGCCGATGAGCAGTTCTTC.

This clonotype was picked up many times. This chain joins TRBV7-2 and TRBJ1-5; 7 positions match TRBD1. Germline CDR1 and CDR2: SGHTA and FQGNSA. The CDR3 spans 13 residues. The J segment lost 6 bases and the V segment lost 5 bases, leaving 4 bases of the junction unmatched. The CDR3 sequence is CASSPDRVQPQHF. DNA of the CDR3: TGTGCCAGCAGCCCCGACAGGGTTCAGCCCCAGCATTTT.

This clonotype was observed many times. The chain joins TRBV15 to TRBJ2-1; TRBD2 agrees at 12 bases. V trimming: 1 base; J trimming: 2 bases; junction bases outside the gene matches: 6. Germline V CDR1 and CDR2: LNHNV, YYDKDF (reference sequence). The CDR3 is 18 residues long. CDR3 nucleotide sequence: TGTGCCACCAGCAGAGGTCTAGCGGGAGGGCGGGCCTACAATGAGCAGTTCTTC. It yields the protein CATSRGLAGGRAYNEQFF.

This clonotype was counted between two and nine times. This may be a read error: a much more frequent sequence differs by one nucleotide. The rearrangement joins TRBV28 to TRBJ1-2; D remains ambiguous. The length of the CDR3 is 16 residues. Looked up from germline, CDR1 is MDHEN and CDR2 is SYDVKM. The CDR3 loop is CANSLHSPDMGGGYTF. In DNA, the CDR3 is TGTGCCAACAGTTTACATAGCCCCGACATGGGCGGAGGCTACACCTTC.

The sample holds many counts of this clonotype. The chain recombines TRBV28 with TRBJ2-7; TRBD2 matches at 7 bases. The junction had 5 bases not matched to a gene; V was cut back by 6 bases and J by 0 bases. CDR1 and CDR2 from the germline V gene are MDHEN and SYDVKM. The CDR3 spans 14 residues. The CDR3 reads CASRSSGASYEQYF. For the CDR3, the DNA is TGTGCCAGCAGGTCTAGCGGAGCCTCCTACGAGCAGTACTTC.

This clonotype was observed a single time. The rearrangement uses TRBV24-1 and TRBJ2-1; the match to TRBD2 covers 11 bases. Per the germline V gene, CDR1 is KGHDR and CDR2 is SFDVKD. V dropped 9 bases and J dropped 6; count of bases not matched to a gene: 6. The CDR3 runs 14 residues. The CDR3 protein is CATALAGGFNEQFF. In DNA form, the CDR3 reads TGTGCCACCGCGCTAGCGGGAGGATTCAATGAGCAGTTCTTC.

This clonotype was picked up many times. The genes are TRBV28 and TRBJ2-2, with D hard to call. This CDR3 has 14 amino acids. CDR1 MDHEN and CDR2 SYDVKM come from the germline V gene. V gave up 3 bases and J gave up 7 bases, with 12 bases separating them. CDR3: CASSLYNRFGELFF. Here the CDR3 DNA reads TGTGCCAGCAGTTTGTACAATAGGTTCGGGGAGCTGTTTTTT.

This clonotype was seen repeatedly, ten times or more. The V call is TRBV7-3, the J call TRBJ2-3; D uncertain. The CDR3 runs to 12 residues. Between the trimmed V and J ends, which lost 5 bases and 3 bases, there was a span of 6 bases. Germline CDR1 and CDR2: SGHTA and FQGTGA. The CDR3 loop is CASSKSTDTQYF. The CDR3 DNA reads TGTGCCAGCAGCAAGTCAACAGATACGCAGTATTTT.

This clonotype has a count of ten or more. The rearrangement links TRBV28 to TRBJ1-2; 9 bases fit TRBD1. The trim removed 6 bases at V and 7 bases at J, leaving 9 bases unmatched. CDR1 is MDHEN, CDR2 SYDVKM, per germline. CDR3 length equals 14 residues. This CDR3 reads CASSLDGTGIGYTF. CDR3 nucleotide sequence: TGTGCCAGCAGCCTAGACGGGACAGGGATTGGCTACACCTTC.

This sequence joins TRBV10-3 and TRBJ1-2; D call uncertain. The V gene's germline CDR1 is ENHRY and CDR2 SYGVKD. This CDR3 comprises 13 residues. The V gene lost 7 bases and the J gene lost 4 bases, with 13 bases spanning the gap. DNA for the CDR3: TGTGCCATCAAGGGCATGGCTTTCTATGGCTACACCTTC. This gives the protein CAIKGMAFYGYTF.

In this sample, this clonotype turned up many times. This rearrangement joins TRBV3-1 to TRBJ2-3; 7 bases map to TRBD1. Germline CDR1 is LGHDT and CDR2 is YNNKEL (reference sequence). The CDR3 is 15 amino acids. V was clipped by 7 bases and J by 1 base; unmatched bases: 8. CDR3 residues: CASNFEGTGTDTQYF. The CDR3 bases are TGTGCCAGCAATTTCGAGGGGACAGGCACAGATACGCAGTATTTT.

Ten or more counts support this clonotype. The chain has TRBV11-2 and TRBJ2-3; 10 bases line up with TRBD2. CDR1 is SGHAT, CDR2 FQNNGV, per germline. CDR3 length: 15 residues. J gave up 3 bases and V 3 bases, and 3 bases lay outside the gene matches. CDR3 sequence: CASSLTTSGTDTQYF. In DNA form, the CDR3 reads TGTGCCAGCAGCTTGACGACTAGCGGGACAGATACGCAGTATTTT.

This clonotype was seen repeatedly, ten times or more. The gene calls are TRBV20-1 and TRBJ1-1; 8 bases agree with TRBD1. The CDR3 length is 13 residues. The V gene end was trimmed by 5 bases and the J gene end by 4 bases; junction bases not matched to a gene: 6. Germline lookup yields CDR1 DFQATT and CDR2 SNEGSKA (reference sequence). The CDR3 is CSAETGEFTEAFF. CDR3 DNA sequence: TGCAGTGCTGAGACAGGGGAATTCACTGAAGCTTTCTTT.

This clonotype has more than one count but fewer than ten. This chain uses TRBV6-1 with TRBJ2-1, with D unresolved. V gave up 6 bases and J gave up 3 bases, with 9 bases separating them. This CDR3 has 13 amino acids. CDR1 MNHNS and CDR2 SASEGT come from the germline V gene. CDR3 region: CASRMGFYNEQFF. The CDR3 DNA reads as TGTGCCAGCAGGATGGGCTTCTACAATGAGCAGTTCTTC.

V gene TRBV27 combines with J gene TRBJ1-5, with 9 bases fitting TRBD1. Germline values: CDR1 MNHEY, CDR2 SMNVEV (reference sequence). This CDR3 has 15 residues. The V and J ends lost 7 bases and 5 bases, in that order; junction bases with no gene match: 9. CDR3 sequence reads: CASKVDRDRDQPQHF. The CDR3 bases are TGTGCCAGCAAAGTGGACAGGGACAGGGATCAGCCCCAGCATTTT.

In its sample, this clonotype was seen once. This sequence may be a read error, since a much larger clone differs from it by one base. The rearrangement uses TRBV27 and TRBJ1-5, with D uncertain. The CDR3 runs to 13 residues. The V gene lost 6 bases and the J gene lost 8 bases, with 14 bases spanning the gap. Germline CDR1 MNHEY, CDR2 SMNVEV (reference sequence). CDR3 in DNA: TGTGCCAGCAGCACCAGGAAAACAAAGCCCCAGCATTTT. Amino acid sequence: CASSTRKTKPQHF.

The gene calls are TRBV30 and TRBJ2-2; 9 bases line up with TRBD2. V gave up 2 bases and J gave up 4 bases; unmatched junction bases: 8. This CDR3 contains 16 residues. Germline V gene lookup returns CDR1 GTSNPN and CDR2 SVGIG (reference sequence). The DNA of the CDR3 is TGTGCCTGGAGTATCCCCGGACTAGCGACCACCGGGGAGCTGTTTTTT. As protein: CAWSIPGLATTGELFF.

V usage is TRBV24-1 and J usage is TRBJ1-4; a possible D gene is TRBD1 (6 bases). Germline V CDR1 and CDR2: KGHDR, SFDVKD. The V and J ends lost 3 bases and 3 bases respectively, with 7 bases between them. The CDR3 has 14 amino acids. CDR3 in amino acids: CATSDGQPNEKLFF. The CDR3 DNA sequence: TGTGCCACCAGTGATGGACAGCCTAATGAAAAACTGTTTTTT.

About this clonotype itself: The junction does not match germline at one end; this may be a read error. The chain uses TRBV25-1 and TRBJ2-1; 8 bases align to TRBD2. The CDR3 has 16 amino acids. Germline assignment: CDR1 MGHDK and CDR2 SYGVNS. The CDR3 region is CASSEHAGTRYSEQFF. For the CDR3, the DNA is TGTGCCAGCAGTGAACACGCCGGGACTAGATACAGTGAGCAGTTCTTC.

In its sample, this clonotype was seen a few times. CDR3 DNA sequence: TGTGCCACGGCCTCAGCATCGGATGAGCAGTTCTTC. Translation: CATASASDEQFF. The rearrangement uses TRBV10-3 and TRBJ2-1; D gene unclear. The CDR3 runs 12 residues. CDR1 ENHRY and CDR2 SYGVKD come from the germline V gene. V was pared by 10 bases and J by 8 bases, with 15 bases between.

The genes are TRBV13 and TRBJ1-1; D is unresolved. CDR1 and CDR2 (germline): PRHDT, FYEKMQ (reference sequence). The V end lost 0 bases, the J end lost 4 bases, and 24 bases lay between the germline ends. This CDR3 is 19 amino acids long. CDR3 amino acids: CASSLGLGVRGSPTTEAFF. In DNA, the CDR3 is TGTGCCAGCAGCTTAGGCCTAGGTGTGCGAGGAAGTCCCACCACTGAAGCTTTCTTT.

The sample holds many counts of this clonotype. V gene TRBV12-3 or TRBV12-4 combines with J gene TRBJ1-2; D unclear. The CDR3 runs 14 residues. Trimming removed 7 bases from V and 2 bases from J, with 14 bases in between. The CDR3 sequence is CASTQTRYNYGYTF. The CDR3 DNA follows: TGTGCCAGCACCCAGACAAGATACAACTATGGCTACACCTTC.

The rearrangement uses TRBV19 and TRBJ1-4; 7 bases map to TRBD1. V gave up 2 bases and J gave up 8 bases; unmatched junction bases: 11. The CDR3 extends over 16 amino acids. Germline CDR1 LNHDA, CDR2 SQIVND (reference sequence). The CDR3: CASSIFRTGYDEKLFF. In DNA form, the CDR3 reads TGTGCCAGTAGTATATTCCGGACAGGATATGACGAAAAACTGTTTTTT. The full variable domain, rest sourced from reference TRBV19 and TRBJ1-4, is DGGITQSPKYLFRKEGQNVTLSCEQNLNHDAMYWYRQDPGQGLRLIYYSQIVNDFQKGDIAEGYSVSREKKESFPLTVTSAQKNPTAFYLCASSIFRTGYDEKLFFGSGTQLSVL.

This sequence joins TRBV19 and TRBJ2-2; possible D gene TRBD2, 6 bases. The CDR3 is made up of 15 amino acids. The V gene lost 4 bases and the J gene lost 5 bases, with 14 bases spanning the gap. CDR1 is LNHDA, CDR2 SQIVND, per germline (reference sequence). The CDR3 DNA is TGTGCCAGTAGTACCGGGACTTATAGGACCGGGGAGCTGTTTTTT. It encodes CASSTGTYRTGELFF.

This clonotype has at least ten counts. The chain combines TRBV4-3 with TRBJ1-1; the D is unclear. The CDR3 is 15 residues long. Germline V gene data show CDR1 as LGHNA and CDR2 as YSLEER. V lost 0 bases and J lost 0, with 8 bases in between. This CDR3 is CASSQDWQMNTEAFF. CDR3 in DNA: TGCGCCAGCAGCCAAGATTGGCAGATGAACACTGAAGCTTTCTTT.